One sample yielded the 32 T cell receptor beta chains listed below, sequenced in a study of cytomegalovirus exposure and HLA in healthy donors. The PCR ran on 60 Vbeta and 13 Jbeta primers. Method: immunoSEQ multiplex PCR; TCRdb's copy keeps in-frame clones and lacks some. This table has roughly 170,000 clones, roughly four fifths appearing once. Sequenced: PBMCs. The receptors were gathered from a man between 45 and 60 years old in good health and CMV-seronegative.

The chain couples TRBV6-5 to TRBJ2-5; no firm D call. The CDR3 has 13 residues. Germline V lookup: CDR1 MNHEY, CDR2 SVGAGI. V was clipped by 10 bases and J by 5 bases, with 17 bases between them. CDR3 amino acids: CANPFGPWETQYF. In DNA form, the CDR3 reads TGTGCCAACCCGTTTGGCCCATGGGAGACCCAGTACTTC.

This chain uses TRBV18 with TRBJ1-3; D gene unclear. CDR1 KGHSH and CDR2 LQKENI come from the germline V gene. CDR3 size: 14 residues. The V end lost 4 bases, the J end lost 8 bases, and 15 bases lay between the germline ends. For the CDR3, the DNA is TGTGCCAGCTCACTGCGGTGGGTAGGAGACACCATATATTTT. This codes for CASSLRWVGDTIYF. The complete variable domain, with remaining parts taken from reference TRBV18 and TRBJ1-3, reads NAGVMQNPRHLVRRRGQEARLRCSPMKGHSHVYWYRQLPEEGLKFMVYLQKENIIDESGMPKERFSAEFPKEGPSILRIQQVVRGDSAAYFCASSLRWVGDTIYFGEGSWLTVV.

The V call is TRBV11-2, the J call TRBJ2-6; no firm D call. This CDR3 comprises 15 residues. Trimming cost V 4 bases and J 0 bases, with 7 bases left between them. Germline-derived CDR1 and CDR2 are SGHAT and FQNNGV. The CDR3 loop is CASSSVLSGANVLTF. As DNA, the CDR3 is TGTGCCAGCAGCTCGGTCCTCTCTGGGGCCAACGTCCTGACTTTC.

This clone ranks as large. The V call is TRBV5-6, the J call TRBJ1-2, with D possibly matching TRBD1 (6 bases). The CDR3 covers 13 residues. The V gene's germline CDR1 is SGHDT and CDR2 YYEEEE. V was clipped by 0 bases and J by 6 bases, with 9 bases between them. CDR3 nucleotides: TGTGCCAGCAGCTTGGCAGGGGTGCATGGCTACACCTTC. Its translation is CASSLAGVHGYTF.

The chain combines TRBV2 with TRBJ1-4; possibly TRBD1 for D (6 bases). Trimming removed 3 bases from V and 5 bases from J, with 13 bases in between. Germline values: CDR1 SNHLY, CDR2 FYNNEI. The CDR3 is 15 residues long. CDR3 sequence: CASSELGTLNEKLFF. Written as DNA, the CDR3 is TGTGCCAGCAGTGAGCTGGGGACACTGAATGAAAAACTGTTTTTT.

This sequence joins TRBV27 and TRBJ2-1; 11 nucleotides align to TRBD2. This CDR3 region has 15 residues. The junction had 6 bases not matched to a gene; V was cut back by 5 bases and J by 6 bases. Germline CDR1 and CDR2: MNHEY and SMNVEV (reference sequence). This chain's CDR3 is CASSPTSGIVNEQFF. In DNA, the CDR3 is TGTGCCAGCAGTCCGACTAGCGGGATCGTCAATGAGCAGTTCTTC.

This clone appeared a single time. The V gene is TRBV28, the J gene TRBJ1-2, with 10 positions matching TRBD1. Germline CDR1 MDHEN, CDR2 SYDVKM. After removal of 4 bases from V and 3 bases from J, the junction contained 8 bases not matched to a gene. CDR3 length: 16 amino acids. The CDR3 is CASSSPGTGADYGYTF. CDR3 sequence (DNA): TGTGCCAGCAGTTCGCCCGGGACAGGGGCAGACTATGGCTACACCTTC.

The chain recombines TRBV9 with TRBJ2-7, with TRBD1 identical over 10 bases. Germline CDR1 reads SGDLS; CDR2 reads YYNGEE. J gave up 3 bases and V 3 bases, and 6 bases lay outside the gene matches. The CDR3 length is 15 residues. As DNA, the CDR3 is TGTGCCAGCAGCGCCGGGACAGGGGCCAACTACGAGCAGTACTTC. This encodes CASSAGTGANYEQYF.

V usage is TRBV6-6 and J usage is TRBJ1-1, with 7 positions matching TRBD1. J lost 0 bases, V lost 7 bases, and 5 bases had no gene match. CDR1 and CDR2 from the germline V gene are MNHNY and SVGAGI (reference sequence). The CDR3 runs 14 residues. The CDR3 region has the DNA TGTGCCAGCACCGGAGGGACAGTGAACACTGAAGCTTTCTTT. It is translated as CASTGGTVNTEAFF.

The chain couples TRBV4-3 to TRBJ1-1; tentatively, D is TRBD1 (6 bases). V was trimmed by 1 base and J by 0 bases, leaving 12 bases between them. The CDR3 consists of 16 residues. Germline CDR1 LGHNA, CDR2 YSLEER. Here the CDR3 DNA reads TGCGCCAGCAGCCAAGGTACAGGGCGCATGAACACTGAAGCTTTCTTT. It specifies CASSQGTGRMNTEAFF.

CDR3 protein: CASSAVTEAFF. CDR3 sequence (DNA): TGTGCCAGCAGTGCGGTCACTGAAGCTTTCTTT. The chain is built from TRBV2 and TRBJ1-1, with D hard to call. Germline V gene lookup returns CDR1 SNHLY and CDR2 FYNNEI. Trimming removed 4 bases at V and 4 bases at J, with 4 bases between. The CDR3 spans 11 residues.

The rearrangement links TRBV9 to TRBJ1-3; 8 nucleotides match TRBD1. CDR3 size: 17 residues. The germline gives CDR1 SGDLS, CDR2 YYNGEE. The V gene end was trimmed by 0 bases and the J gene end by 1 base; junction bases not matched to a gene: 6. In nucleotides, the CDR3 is TGTGCCAGCAGCGTAGTCCCAGGGGGCGCGTCTGGAAACACCATATATTTT. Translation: CASSVVPGGASGNTIYF.

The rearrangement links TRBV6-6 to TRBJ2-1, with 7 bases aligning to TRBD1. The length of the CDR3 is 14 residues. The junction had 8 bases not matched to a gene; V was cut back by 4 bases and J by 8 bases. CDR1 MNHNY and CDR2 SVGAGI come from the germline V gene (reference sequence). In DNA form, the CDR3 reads TGTGCCAGCAGTTTACAGGGGTTGGGGGATGAGCAGTTCTTC. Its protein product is CASSLQGLGDEQFF.

The CDR3 DNA reads as TGTGCCACCCGTCTTTATGATGAGCAGTTCTTC. Residues: CATRLYDEQFF. The chain joins TRBV27 to TRBJ2-1; D unclear. In germline, CDR1 is MNHEY, CDR2 SMNVEV (reference sequence). The CDR3 has 11 amino acids. The germline V and J ends were trimmed by 10 bases and 8 bases, with 12 bases remaining between them.

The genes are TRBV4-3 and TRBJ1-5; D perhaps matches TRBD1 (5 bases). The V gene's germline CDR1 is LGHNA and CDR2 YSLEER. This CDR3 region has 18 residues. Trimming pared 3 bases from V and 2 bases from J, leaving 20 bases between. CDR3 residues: CASSQEIQGFNRNQPQHF. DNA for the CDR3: TGCGCCAGCAGCCAGGAGATCCAGGGATTCAACCGCAATCAGCCCCAGCATTTT.

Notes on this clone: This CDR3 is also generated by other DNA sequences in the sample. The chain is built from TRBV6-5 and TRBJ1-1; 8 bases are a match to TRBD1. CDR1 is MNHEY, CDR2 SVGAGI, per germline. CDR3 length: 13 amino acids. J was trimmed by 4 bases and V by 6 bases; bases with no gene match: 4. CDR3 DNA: TGTGCCAGCAGCGGGACAGGAGTCACTGAAGCTTTCTTT. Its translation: CASSGTGVTEAFF.

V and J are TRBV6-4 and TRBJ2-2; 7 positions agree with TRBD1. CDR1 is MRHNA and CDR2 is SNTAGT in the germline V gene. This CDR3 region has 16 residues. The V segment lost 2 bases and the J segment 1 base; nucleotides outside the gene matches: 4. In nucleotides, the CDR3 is TGTGCCAGCAGTGACGGACAGGTGTTGAACACCGGGGAGCTGTTTTTT. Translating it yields CASSDGQVLNTGELFF.

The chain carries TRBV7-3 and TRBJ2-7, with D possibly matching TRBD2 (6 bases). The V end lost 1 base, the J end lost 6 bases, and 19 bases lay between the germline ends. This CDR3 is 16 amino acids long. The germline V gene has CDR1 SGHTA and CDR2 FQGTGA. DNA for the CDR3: TGTGCCAGCAGCTTAATGGGGACTTTGGAAAAGGGCGAGCAGTACTTC. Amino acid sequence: CASSLMGTLEKGEQYF.

For the CDR3, the DNA is TGTGCCAGCAGTGAAATTGGGAGCAATGAGCAGTTCTTC. It encodes CASSEIGSNEQFF. This chain joins TRBV25-1 and TRBJ2-1; D might be TRBD2 (5 bases). The V and J ends lost 2 bases and 6 bases respectively, with 8 bases between them. The V gene's germline CDR1 is MGHDK and CDR2 SYGVNS. The CDR3 is made up of 13 amino acids.

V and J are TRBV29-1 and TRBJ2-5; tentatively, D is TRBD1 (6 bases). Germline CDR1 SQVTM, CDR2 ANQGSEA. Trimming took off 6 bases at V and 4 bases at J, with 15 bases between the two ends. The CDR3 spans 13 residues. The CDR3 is CSVSGALGETQYF. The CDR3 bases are TGCAGCGTATCAGGGGCCCTGGGAGAGACCCAGTACTTC.

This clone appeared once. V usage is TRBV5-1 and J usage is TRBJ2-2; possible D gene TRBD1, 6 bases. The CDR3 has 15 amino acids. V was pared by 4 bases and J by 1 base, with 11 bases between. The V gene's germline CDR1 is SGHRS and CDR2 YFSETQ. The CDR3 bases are TGCGCCAGCAGCCCCGGACAGAGGAACACCGGGGAGCTGTTTTTT. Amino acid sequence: CASSPGQRNTGELFF.

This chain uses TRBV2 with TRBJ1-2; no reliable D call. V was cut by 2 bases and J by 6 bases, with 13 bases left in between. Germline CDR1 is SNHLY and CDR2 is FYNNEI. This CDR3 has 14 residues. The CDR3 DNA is TGTGCCAGCAGTGAAAGTCCGGGATGGAATGGCTACACCTTC. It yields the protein CASSESPGWNGYTF.

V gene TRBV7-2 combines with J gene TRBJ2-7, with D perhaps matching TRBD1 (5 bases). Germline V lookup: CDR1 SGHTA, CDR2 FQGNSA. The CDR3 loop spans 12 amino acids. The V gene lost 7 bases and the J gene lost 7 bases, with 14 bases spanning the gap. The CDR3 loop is CASKGAGAEQYF. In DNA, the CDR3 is TGTGCCAGCAAAGGGGCTGGAGCGGAGCAGTACTTC.

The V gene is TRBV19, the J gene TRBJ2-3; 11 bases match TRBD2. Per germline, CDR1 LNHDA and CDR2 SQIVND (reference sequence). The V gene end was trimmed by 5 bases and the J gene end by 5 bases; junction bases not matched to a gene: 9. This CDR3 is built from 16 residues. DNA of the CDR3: TGTGCCAGTAGTGGCTCCCTAGCGGGGGGCAGAGATACGCAGTATTTT. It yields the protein CASSGSLAGGRDTQYF.

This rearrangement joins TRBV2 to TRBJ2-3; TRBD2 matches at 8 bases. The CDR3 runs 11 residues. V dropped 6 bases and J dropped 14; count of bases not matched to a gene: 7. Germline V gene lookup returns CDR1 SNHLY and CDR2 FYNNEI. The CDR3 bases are TGTGCCAGCAGAGCTAGCGGGTTGGTGTATTTT. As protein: CASRASGLVYF.

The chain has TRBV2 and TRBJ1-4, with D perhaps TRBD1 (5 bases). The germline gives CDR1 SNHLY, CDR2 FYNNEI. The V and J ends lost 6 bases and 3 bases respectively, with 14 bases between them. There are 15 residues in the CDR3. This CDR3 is CASRTQGPANEKLFF. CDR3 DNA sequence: TGTGCCAGCAGGACCCAGGGTCCGGCTAATGAAAAACTGTTTTTT.

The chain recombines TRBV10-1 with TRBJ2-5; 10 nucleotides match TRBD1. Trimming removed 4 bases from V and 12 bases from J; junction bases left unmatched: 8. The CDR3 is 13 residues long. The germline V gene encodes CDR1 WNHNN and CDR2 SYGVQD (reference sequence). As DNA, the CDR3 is TGCGCCAGCAGTGGCCCGACAGGGGGCAACGAGTACTTC. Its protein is CASSGPTGGNEYF.

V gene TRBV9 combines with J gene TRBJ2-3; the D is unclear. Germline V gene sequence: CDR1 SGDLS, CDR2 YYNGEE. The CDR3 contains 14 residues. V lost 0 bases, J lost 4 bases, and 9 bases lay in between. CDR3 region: CASSVEAGSDTQYF. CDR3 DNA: TGTGCCAGCAGCGTAGAGGCCGGGTCAGATACGCAGTATTTT.

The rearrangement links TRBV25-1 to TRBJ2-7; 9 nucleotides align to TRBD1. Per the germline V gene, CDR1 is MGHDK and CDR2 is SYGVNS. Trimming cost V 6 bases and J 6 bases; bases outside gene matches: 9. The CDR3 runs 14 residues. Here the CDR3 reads CASRGDRVSGEQYF. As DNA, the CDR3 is TGTGCCAGCAGGGGGGACAGGGTGTCGGGCGAGCAGTACTTC.

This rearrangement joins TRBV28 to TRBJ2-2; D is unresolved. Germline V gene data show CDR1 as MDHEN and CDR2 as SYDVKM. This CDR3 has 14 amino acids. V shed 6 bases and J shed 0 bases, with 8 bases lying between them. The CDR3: CASRENSNTGELFF. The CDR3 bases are TGTGCCAGCAGAGAGAATTCGAACACCGGGGAGCTGTTTTTT.

The CDR3 DNA reads as TGTGCCAGCAGTTTATCGCCCACAGGGCCCCATCAGCCCCAGCATTTT. Protein product: CASSLSPTGPHQPQHF. This chain uses TRBV27 with TRBJ1-5, with a weak D call TRBD1 (6 bases). Germline lookup yields CDR1 MNHEY and CDR2 SMNVEV (reference sequence). V lost 0 bases, J lost 5 bases, and 14 bases lay in between. This CDR3 has 16 amino acids.

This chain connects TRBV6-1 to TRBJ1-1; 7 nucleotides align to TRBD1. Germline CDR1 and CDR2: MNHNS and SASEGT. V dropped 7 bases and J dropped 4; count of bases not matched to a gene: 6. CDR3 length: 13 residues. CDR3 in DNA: TGTGCCAGCACGACAGGGTTGGGCACTGAAGCTTTCTTT. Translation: CASTTGLGTEAFF.